These T cell receptor beta chains were read from a single sample in a study of shared T cell receptors in the human thymus. Produced via immunoSEQ multiplex PCR; TCRdb's table is partial and in-frame only. The top ten hold about 0.0094% of the sample, which has hundreds of thousands of clones, 87% seen once. The same specimen was also included in a second study, on human thymus T cells.

The source material was thymocytes. These TCRs come from a boy under three years old with a congenital heart defect. The conserved cysteine and the conserved F or W are not part of the CDR3 here.

j_call,v_call,cdr3_aa
TRBJ2-3,TRBV5-5,ASSTATGLDGDTQY
TRBJ2-5,TRBV6-1,ASMRQETQY
TRBJ1-2,TRBV10-3,AISGVGPHYGYT
TRBJ2-7,TRBV14,ASSQAMVEGEQY
TRBJ2-7,TRBV7-7,ASSPLPGVGPYEQY
TRBJ1-4,TRBV2,ASSDKGRGEKLF
TRBJ2-1,TRBV6-1,ASSEVFSGQGDLDEQF
TRBJ2-7,TRBV7-2,ASSSDTTSYEQY
TRBJ1-5,TRBV4-1,ASSPVRTGNQPQH
TRBJ2-3,TRBV9,ASIALTGYTDTQY
TRBJ2-5,TRBV20-1,SAPDQETQY
TRBJ2-1,TRBV4-1,ASRLSPGQGFPGSYNEQF
TRBJ2-1,TRBV5-1,ASSFPAGGPENEQF
TRBJ2-7,TRBV30,AWSGGLAGGPEPYEQY
TRBJ2-5,TRBV14,ASSQELAAGGETQY
TRBJ2-5,TRBV7-9,ASSYRRGQETQY
TRBJ2-5,TRBV5-6,ASSLCTEQETQY
TRBJ2-3,TRBV6-6,ASSYWGGGLVDTQY
TRBJ1-6,TRBV25-1,ASSDLQGYNSPLH
TRBJ2-1,TRBV28,ASSFVGLAGVNEQF
TRBJ2-3,TRBV5-6,ASSLLDWPTQY
TRBJ1-5,TRBV7-9,ASSLNRGPINQPQH
TRBJ2-2,TRBV9,ASSLRVAGGPLNTGELF
TRBJ1-6,TRBV27,ASSLWDRANSPLH
TRBJ1-1,TRBV9,ASSVVQGQGMNTEAF
TRBJ2-1,TRBV18,ASSPPTGSPLGYNEQF
TRBJ2-1,TRBV6-5,ASIPLAGGYNEQF
TRBJ2-3,TRBV14,ASSQEKTSGGTDTQY
TRBJ1-6,TRBV6-5,ASRGQSVNSPLH
TRBJ2-3,TRBV25-1,ASSESTGGDTQY
TRBJ2-7,TRBV12-5,ASGLADREAYEQY
TRBJ2-1,TRBV27,ASSLALAGEWGVSYNEQF
TRBJ2-7,TRBV14,ASSQGSPDTYEQY
TRBJ2-2,TRBV15,ATSRGQGAGTGELF
TRBJ2-5,TRBV28,ASREAGRETQY
TRBJ2-7,TRBV4-3,ASSQVWENGSIDYEQY
TRBJ1-3,TRBV6-1,ASRNTGEAGNTIY
TRBJ1-4,TRBV4-2,ASSQVSTSNPLEKLF
TRBJ2-3,TRBV6-5,ASRLTGTDTQY
TRBJ2-2,TRBV4-1,ASSQTPGSSPGELF